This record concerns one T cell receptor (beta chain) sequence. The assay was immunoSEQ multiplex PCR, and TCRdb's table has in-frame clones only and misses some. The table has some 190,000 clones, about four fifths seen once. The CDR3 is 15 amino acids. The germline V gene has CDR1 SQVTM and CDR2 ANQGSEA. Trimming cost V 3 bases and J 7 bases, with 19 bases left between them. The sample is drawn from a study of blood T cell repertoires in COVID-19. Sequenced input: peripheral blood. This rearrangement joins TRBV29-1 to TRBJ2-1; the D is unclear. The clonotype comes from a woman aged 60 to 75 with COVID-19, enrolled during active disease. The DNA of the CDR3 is TGCAGCGTTGAGACTCAGACCCCAAAGGCGAATGAGCAGTTCTTC. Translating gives CSVETQTPKANEQFF.